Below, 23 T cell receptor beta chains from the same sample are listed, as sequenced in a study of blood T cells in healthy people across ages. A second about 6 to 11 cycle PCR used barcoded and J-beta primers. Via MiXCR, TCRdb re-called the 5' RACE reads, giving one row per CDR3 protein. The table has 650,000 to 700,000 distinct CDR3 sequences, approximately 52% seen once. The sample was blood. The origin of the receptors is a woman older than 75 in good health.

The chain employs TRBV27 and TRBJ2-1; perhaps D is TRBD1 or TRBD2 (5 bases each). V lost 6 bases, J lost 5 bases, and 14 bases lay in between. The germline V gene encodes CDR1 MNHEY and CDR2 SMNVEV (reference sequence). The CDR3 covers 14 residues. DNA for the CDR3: TGTGCCAGCAGATCGTCCGGGACCAACAATGAGCAGTTCTTC. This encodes CASRSSGTNNEQFF.

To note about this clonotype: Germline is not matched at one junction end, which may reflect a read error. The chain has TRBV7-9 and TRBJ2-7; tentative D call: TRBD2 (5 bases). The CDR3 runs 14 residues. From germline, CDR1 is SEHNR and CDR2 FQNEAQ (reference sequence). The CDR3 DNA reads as TGTGCCGGCAGCTTAGGGCGGGCCTCCTACGAGCAGTACTTC. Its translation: CAGSLGRASYEQYF.

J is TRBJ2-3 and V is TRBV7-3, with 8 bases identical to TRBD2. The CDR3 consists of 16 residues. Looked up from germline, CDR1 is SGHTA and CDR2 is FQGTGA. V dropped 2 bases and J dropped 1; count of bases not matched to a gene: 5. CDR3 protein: CASSLSSGSGTDTQYF. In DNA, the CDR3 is TGTGCCAGCAGCTTATCTAGCGGGTCAGGCACAGATACGCAGTATTTT.

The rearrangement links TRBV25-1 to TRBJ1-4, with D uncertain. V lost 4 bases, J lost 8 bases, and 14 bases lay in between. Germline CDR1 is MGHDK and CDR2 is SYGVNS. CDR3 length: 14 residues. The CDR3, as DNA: TGTGCCAGCAGTGCCCGGGAGGGTTTGGAAAAACTGTTTTTT. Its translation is CASSAREGLEKLFF.

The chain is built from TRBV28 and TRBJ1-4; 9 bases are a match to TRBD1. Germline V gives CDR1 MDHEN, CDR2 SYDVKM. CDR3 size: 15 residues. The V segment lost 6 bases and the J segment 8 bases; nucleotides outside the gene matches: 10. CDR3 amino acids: CASSTPATGGEKLFF. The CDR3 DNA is TGTGCCAGCAGCACCCCGGCGACAGGGGGGGAAAAACTGTTTTTT.

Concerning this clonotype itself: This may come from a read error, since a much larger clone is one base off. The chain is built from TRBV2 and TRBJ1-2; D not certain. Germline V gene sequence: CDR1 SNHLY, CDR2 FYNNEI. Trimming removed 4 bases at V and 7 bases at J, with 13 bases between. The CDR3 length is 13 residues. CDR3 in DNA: TGTGCCAGCAGTGGTGTAACTCTAACTGGCTACACCTTC. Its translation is CASSGVTLTGYTF.

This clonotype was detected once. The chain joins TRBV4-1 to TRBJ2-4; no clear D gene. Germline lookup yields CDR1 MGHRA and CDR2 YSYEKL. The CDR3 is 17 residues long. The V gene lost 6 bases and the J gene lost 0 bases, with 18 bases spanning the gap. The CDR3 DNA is TGCGCCAGCAGTCAAAGCCCTTTCATAGTAGCCAAAAACATTCAGTACTTC. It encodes CASSQSPFIVAKNIQYF.

The CDR3 nucleotides are TGTGCCAGCAGGGACCATGAAAAACTGTTTTTT. This gives the protein CASRDHEKLFF. The V and J genes are TRBV28 and TRBJ1-4, with D hard to call. CDR1 is MDHEN, CDR2 SYDVKM, per germline. The ends were cut back, 6 bases at V and 6 bases at J, with 5 bases in the middle. The CDR3 consists of 11 residues.

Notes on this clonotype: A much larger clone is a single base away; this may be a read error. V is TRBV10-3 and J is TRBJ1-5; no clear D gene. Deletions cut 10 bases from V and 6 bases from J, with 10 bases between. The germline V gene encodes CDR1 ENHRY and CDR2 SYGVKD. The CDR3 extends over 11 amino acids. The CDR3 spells CATGEGQPQHF. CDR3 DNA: TGTGCCACCGGGGAAGGTCAGCCCCAGCATTTT.

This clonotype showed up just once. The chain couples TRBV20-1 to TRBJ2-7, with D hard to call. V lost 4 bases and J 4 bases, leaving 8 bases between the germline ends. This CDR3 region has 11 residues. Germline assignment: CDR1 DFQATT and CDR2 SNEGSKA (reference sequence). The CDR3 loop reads CSATRLYEQYF. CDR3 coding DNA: TGCAGTGCTACTAGACTGTACGAGCAGTACTTC.

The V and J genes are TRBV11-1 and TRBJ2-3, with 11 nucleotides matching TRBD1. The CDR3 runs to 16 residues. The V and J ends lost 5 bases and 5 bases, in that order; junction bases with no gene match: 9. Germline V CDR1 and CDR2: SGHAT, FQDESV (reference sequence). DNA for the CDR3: TGTGCCAGCAGCCAAAGGACAGGGGGCGCGGTAGATACGCAGTATTTT. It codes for CASSQRTGGAVDTQYF.

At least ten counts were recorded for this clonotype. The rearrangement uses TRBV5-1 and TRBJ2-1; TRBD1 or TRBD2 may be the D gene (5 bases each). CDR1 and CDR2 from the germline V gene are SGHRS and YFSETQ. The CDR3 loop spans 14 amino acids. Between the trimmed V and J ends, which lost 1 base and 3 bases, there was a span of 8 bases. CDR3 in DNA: TGCGCCAGCAGCTTGCCGGGGCTCTACAATGAGCAGTTCTTC. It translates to CASSLPGLYNEQFF.

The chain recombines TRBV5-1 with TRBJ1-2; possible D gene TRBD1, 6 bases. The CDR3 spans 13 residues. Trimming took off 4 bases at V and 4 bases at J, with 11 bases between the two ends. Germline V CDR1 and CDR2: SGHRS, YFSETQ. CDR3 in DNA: TGCGCCAGCAGCGCTGGACAGTTCTATGGCTACACCTTC. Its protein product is CASSAGQFYGYTF.

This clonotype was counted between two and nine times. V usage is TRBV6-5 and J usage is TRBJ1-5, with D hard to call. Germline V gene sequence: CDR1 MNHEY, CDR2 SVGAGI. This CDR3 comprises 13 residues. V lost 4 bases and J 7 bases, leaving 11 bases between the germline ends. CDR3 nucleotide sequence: TGTGCCAGCAGTTCGAACGGCGTCCAGCCCCAGCATTTT. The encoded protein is CASSSNGVQPQHF.

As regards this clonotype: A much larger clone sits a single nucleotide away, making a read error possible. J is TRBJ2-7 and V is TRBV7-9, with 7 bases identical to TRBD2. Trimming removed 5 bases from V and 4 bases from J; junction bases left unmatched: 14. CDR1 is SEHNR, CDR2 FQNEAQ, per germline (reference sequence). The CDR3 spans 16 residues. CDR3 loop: CASSQSLVGGGYEQYF. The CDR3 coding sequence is TGTGCCAGCAGCCAATCGCTCGTGGGGGGGGGGTACGAGCAGTACTTC.

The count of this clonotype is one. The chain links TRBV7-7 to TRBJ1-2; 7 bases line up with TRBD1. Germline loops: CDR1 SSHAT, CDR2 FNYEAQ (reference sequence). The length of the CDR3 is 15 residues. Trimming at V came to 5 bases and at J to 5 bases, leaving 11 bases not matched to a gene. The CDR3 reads CASSQATDRVYGYTF. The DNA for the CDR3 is TGTGCCAGCAGCCAAGCGACCGACAGGGTTTATGGCTACACCTTC.

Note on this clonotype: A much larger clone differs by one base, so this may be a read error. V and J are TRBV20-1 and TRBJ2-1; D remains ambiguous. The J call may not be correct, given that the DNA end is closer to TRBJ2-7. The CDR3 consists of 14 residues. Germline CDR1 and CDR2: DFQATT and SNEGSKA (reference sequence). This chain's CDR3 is CSARDHSSYNEQYF. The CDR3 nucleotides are TGCAGTGCTAGGGACCACAGCTCCTACAATGAGCAGTACTTC.

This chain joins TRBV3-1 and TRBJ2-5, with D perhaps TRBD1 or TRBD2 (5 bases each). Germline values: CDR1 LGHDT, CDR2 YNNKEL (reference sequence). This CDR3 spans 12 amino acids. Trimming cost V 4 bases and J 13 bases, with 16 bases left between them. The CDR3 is CASSPPRDRMYF. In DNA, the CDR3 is TGTGCCAGCAGCCCTCCCCGGGACCGCATGTACTTC.

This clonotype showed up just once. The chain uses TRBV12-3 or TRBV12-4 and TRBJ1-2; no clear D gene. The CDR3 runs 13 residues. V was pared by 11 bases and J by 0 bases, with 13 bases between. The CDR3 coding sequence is TGTGCCCACACCAGGCTAACTAACTATGGCTACACCTTC. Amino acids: CAHTRLTNYGYTF.

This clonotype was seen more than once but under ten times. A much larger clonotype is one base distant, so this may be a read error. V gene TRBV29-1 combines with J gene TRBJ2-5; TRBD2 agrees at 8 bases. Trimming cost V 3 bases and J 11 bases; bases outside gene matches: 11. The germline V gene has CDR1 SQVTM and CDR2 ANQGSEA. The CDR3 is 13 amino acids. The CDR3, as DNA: TGCAGCGTTGAGGGCGGGGGGATGGATGAGCAGTACTTC. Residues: CSVEGGGMDEQYF.

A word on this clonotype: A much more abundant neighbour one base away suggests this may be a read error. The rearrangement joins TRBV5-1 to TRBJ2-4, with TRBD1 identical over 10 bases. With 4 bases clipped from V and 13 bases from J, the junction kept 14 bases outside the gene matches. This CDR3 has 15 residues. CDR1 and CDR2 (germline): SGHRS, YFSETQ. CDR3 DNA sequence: TGCGCCAGCAGCAAGGGACAGGGGCCTTCACAAGAGCAGTACTTC. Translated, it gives CASSKGQGPSQEQYF.

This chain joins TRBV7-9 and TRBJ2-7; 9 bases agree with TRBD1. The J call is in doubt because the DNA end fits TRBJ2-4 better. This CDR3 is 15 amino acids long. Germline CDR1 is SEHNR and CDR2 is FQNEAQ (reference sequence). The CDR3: CASSYLQGAKNIQYF. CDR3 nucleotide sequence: TGTGCCAGCAGCTATTTACAGGGGGCAAAAAACATTCAGTACTTC.

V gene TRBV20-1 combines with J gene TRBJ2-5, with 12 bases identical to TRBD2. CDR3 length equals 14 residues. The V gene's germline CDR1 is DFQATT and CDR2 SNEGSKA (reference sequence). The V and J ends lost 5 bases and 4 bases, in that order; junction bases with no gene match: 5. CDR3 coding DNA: TGCAGTGCTGGCGCTAGCGGGAGGGGAGAGACCCAGTACTTC. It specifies CSAGASGRGETQYF.